A single sample is the source of the 11 T cell receptor beta chains below, sequenced in a study of cytomegalovirus exposure and HLA in healthy donors (dated by TCRdb to 2017 to 2019). The method was the immunoSEQ multiplex PCR assay. A mixture of 60 forward primers for TCR Vbeta segments and 13 reverse primers for TCR Jbeta segments was used in the multiplex PCR. Entries here come from immuneACCESS through TCRdb and include only in-frame sequences with V and J called. Some clones fail to appear in such tables; in the studies checked, an unresolved V gene covers under half of the shortfall, and the cause of the remainder is unknown. This sample holds about 190,000 clones; around 85% were observed only once. More than 1.5% of the sample comes from the top ten. Sequencing input: PBMCs. The origin of the receptors is a man younger than 35 in good health and CMV-seronegative.

The chain combines TRBV4-2 with TRBJ2-5; D gene uncertain. Germline CDR1 and CDR2: LGHNA and YNFKEQ. CDR3 size: 15 residues. Trimming removed 3 bases from V and 1 base from J, with 12 bases in between. The CDR3: CASSHFTESQETQYF. In DNA form, the CDR3 reads TGTGCCAGCAGCCATTTTACGGAGTCCCAAGAGACCCAGTACTTC.

The V and J genes are TRBV27 and TRBJ2-3, with 8 positions matching TRBD2. CDR1 and CDR2 (germline): MNHEY, SMNVEV (reference sequence). This CDR3 has 20 residues. The trim removed 0 bases at V and 2 bases at J, leaving 16 bases unmatched. In DNA form, the CDR3 reads TGTGCCAGCAGTTTATCGCGGGGGGCTCATCCGGAGGTCTACACAGATACGCAGTATTTT. Its translation is CASSLSRGAHPEVYTDTQYF.

This sequence joins TRBV6-5 and TRBJ2-5; 8 nucleotides align to TRBD1. The germline V gene encodes CDR1 MNHEY and CDR2 SVGAGI. The V gene end was trimmed by 5 bases and the J gene end by 6 bases; junction bases not matched to a gene: 5. The CDR3 is 13 residues long. The CDR3 coding sequence is TGTGCCAGCAGTCCTCAGGGGGCGAAGACCCAGTACTTC. Translating it yields CASSPQGAKTQYF.

This rearrangement joins TRBV7-2 to TRBJ1-5; TRBD1 matches at 10 bases. The V gene end was trimmed by 3 bases and the J gene end by 1 base; junction bases not matched to a gene: 12. The CDR3 covers 19 residues. Per the germline V gene, CDR1 is SGHTA and CDR2 is FQGNSA. The CDR3 coding sequence is TGTGCCAGCAGCTTCGGACCCGACAGGGGGCTCTGGAGCAATCAGCCCCAGCATTTT. Translation: CASSFGPDRGLWSNQPQHF.

The chain combines TRBV18 with TRBJ1-1, with D unclear. Trimming took 2 bases from V and 11 from J, leaving 15 bases between them. CDR3 length: 13 amino acids. Germline V gene sequence: CDR1 KGHSH, CDR2 LQKENI. The chain's CDR3 is CASSPGGDSGAFF. In DNA, the CDR3 is TGTGCCAGCTCACCAGGCGGGGATTCGGGGGCTTTCTTT. Variable domain in full (rest from reference TRBV18 and TRBJ1-1): NAGVMQNPRHLVRRRGQEARLRCSPMKGHSHVYWYRQLPEEGLKFMVYLQKENIIDESGMPKERFSAEFPKEGPSILRIQQVVRGDSAAYFCASSPGGDSGAFFGQGTRLTVV.

This clone was observed a few times. This rearrangement joins TRBV18 to TRBJ2-7, with D possibly being TRBD1 (6 bases). CDR1 and CDR2 from the germline V gene are KGHSH and LQKENI. V lost 6 bases and J 3 bases, leaving 9 bases between the germline ends. There are 12 residues in the CDR3. CDR3 residues: CASSKDSYEQYF. Written as DNA, the CDR3 is TGTGCCAGCTCTAAGGACAGCTACGAGCAGTACTTC.

The chain uses TRBV11-2 and TRBJ2-1; 7 bases agree with TRBD1. J gave up 7 bases and V 1 base, and 7 bases lay outside the gene matches. This CDR3 is built from 15 residues. Germline V gene data show CDR1 as SGHAT and CDR2 as FQNNGV. The CDR3 bases are TGTGCCAGCAGCTTAGGCGAGGGGGCGTATAATGAGCAGTTCTTC. It encodes CASSLGEGAYNEQFF.

J is TRBJ1-2 and V is TRBV19, with D possibly matching TRBD1 (5 bases). V lost 4 bases, J lost 3 bases, and 9 bases lay in between. The CDR3 loop spans 13 amino acids. CDR1 is LNHDA, CDR2 SQIVND, per germline (reference sequence). CDR3 loop: CASSNTGDYGYTF. Here the CDR3 DNA reads TGTGCCAGTAGTAACACAGGTGACTATGGCTACACCTTC.

The chain joins TRBV9 to TRBJ2-5; 7 bases are a match to TRBD2. Trimming at V came to 2 bases and at J to 5 bases, leaving 3 bases not matched to a gene. The germline V gene has CDR1 SGDLS and CDR2 YYNGEE. This CDR3 spans 13 amino acids. The CDR3 DNA reads as TGTGCCAGCAGCGTTACTAGCGTTGAGACCCAGTACTTC. Encoded protein: CASSVTSVETQYF.

The chain joins TRBV7-6 to TRBJ2-6; tentative D call: TRBD1 (5 bases). Germline V gene sequence: CDR1 SGHVS, CDR2 FNYEAQ. V shed 4 bases and J shed 0 bases, with 7 bases lying between them. The CDR3 loop spans 15 amino acids. This CDR3 reads CASSSDSSGANVLTF. The CDR3 DNA is TGTGCCAGCAGCTCCGACAGCTCTGGGGCCAACGTCCTGACTTTC.

DNA for the CDR3: TGTGCCAGCAGTCAGGACAGGGTAGTCACTGAAGCTTTCTTT. Translated: CASSQDRVVTEAFF. The chain has TRBV28 and TRBJ1-1; 8 bases are shared with TRBD1. J lost 4 bases, V lost 5 bases, and 6 bases had no gene match. The CDR3 has 14 residues. Germline-derived CDR1 and CDR2 are MDHEN and SYDVKM.